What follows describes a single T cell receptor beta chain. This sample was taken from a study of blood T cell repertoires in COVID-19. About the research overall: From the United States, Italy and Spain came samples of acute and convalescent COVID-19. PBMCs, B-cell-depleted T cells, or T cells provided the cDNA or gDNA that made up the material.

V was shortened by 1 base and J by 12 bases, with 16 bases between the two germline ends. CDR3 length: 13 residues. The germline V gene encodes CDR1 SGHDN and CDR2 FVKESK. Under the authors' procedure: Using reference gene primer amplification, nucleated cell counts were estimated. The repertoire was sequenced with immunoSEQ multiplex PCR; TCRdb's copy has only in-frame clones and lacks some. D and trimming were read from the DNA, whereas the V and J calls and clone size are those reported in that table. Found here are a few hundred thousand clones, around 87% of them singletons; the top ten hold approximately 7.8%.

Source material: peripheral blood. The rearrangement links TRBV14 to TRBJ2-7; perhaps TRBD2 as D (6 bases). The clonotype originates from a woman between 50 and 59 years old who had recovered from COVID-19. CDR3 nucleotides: TGTGCCAGCAGCCAAGTCCCAGGGACTCCACTGTACTTC. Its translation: CASSQVPGTPLYF.